These 8 T cell receptor beta chains were all obtained from the same sample, sequenced in a study of T cell repertoires in cytomegalovirus infection. These receptors have no identified antigens. TCRdb called the reads again in MiXCR, with one record for every CDR3 protein. The sample comprises around 100,000 distinct CDR3 sequences, under 35% of which are singletons, and 35% to 50% rests with the top ten. The sample in question was CD8+ T cells from cultured PBMCs, obtained from culture after CMV antigen stimulation. The receptors come from a human donor in good health (CMV status not recorded). Some clones in this sample may be carry-over from other donors' samples.

This clonotype was seen at least ten times. CDR3 nucleotides: TGTGCCAGCAGCTCCCCAGGGAGCGCCTATGGCTACACCTTC. It specifies CASSSPGSAYGYTF. The rearrangement joins TRBV7-2 to TRBJ1-2, with a weak D call TRBD1 (5 bases). The CDR3 covers 14 residues. Germline V gene data show CDR1 as SGHTA and CDR2 as FQGNSA. The ends were cut back, 4 bases at V and 4 bases at J, with 13 bases in the middle.

This clonotype was detected only a few times. The V gene is TRBV6-1, the J gene TRBJ2-6; D remains ambiguous. Germline loops: CDR1 MNHNS, CDR2 SASEGT. Trimming removed 1 base from V and 0 bases from J, with 4 bases in between. The CDR3 is 15 amino acids. CDR3 residues: CASSEGDSGANVLTF. CDR3 sequence (DNA): TGTGCCAGCAGTGAAGGGGACTCTGGGGCCAACGTCCTGACTTTC.

There are a few counts of this clonotype. The chain carries TRBV6-1 and TRBJ2-5; tentative D call: TRBD2 (5 bases). The CDR3 runs to 15 residues. Trimming cost V 6 bases and J 4 bases, with 18 bases left between them. Germline V gene lookup returns CDR1 MNHNS and CDR2 SASEGT. Here the CDR3 reads CASSQGPSRGETQYF. CDR3 coding DNA: TGTGCCAGCAGCCAAGGGCCTTCACGGGGAGAGACCCAGTACTTC.

This clonotype was seen more than once but under ten times. This chain joins TRBV7-6 and TRBJ2-1, with 11 bases aligning to TRBD2. V lost 1 base to trimming and J lost 4 bases; unmatched junction nucleotides: 3. From germline, CDR1 is SGHVS and CDR2 FNYEAQ. The CDR3 contains 16 residues. The DNA for the CDR3 is TGTGCCAGCAGCTTAGAGGGACTAGCGGATTACAATGAGCAGTTCTTC. Its translation is CASSLEGLADYNEQFF.

This rearrangement joins TRBV19 to TRBJ1-1, with D perhaps matching TRBD1 (5 bases). Germline CDR1 LNHDA, CDR2 SQIVND (reference sequence). V shed 3 bases and J shed 0 bases, with 11 bases lying between them. This CDR3 comprises 15 residues. Here the CDR3 DNA reads TGTGCCAGTAGTATTCGGGGGTTTCTGAACACTGAAGCTTTCTTT. Amino acids: CASSIRGFLNTEAFF. The full variable domain, rest sourced from reference TRBV19 and TRBJ1-1, is DGGITQSPKYLFRKEGQNVTLSCEQNLNHDAMYWYRQDPGQGLRLIYYSQIVNDFQKGDIAEGYSVSREKKESFPLTVTSAQKNPTAFYLCASSIRGFLNTEAFFGQGTRLTVV.

On this clonotype itself: The missing conserved phenylalanine or tryptophan at the end of this CDR3 makes a read error likely. The chain is built from TRBV7-2 and TRBJ1-1; D remains unclear. The CDR3 loop spans 13 amino acids. CDR1 and CDR2 (germline): SGHTA, FQGNSA. The V and J ends lost 3 bases and 1 base respectively, with 6 bases between them. CDR3 amino acids: CASSFGPNTEAFI. The CDR3 DNA sequence: TGTGCCAGCAGCTTTGGTCCGAACACTGAAGCTTTCATT.

The genes are TRBV25-1 and TRBJ2-3; 8 bases line up with TRBD1. Unmatched junction bases numbered 8, after V lost 6 bases and J lost 0 bases. The CDR3 covers 16 residues. The germline CDR1 and CDR2 sequences are MGHDK and SYGVNS. The CDR3 nucleotides are TGTGCCAGCAGAGGACAGGGACCGCCTAGCACAGATACGCAGTATTTT. The encoded protein is CASRGQGPPSTDTQYF.

This clonotype was seen more than once but under ten times. CDR3 nucleotides: TGTGCCAGCAGTGAAGGGACACTGAACACTGAAGCTTTCTTT. Amino acid sequence: CASSEGTLNTEAFF. This rearrangement joins TRBV2 to TRBJ1-1, with D perhaps TRBD1 (5 bases). The CDR3 sequence is 14 residues long. Germline loops: CDR1 SNHLY, CDR2 FYNNEI. V lost 1 base to trimming and J lost 0 bases, with 6 bases between them.